This T cell receptor (beta chain) is drawn from a study of blood T cell repertoires in COVID-19. The wider study: The study drew acute and convalescent COVID-19 samples from the United States, Italy and Spain.

Sequenced by immunoSEQ multiplex PCR; TCRdb stores in-frame clones only, minus some. The repertoire holds under 250,000 clones, with around 88% as singletons. CDR1 and CDR2 (germline): SEHNR, FQNEAQ (reference sequence). Between the trimmed V and J ends, which lost 5 bases and 6 bases, there was a span of 14 bases. The CDR3 totals 14 residues. Sequencing input: peripheral blood. This chain joins TRBV7-9 and TRBJ1-5; a possible D gene is TRBD1 (6 bases). This TCR came from a woman in her 50s with acute or convalescent COVID-19. Here the CDR3 reads CASSRGGGGQPQHF. The CDR3 coding sequence is TGTGCCAGCAGCCGCGGGGGGGGCGGTCAGCCCCAGCATTTT.